A selection of T cell receptor beta chains follows, all from one sample in a study of shared clonotypes between healthy human individuals. Measured with immunoSEQ multiplex PCR; TCRdb has only the in-frame clones, and not every one. The data contain more than 400,000 clones, almost 80% of them singletons. Input material: PBMCs. The receptors were sampled from a woman aged 40 to 50 in good health. Some clones in this sample may be carry-over from other donors' samples. Each CDR3 is given with its conserved first and last residue. Each record gives: CDR3 DNA, CDR3 protein, CDR3 length, J gene, clone size, D gene, V gene. A D gene is named only where the DNA matches it firmly. Rows may omit the clone size; those that give it use once, few, many or a size class.

CDR3nt: TGTGCCACCAGCAGAGACAGGGGACCCAGCTATGGCTACACCTTC
CDR3aa: CATSRDRGPSYGYTF
len: 15
j_gene: TRBJ1-2
abundance: -
d_gene: -
v_gene: TRBV15

CDR3nt: TGTGCCAGCAGCCCCCGGGACAAACCACACTATGGCTACACCTTC
CDR3aa: CASSPRDKPHYGYTF
len: 15
j_gene: TRBJ1-2
abundance: -
d_gene: -
v_gene: TRBV7-2

CDR3nt: TGTGCCAGCAGCCCGCAGGGGGCTAACTATGGCTACACCTTC
CDR3aa: CASSPQGANYGYTF
len: 14
j_gene: TRBJ1-2
abundance: once
d_gene: TRBD1
v_gene: TRBV4-2

CDR3nt: TGTGCCAGCAGCATCGACAGGGACCCTGGCTACACCTTC
CDR3aa: CASSIDRDPGYTF
len: 13
j_gene: TRBJ1-2
abundance: -
d_gene: TRBD1
v_gene: TRBV6-1

CDR3nt: TGTGCCAGCAGCCAAGATAGCATCTTGGCAGAGACTAATGAAAAACTGTTTTTT
CDR3aa: CASSQDSILAETNEKLFF
len: 18
j_gene: TRBJ1-4
abundance: -
d_gene: -
v_gene: TRBV14

CDR3nt: TGTGCCACCAGCTATAGCGGGACCTACAATGAGCAGTTCTTC
CDR3aa: CATSYSGTYNEQFF
len: 14
j_gene: TRBJ2-1
abundance: -
d_gene: TRBD2
v_gene: TRBV15

CDR3nt: TGTGCCAGCAGCACGACTAGCGTCCAGCAGTTCTTC
CDR3aa: CASSTTSVQQFF
len: 12
j_gene: TRBJ2-1
abundance: -
d_gene: TRBD2
v_gene: TRBV11-2

CDR3nt: TGCAGCGTGGGGACAACTAAGGGCACTGAAGCTTTCTTT
CDR3aa: CSVGTTKGTEAFF
len: 13
j_gene: TRBJ1-1
abundance: -
d_gene: -
v_gene: TRBV29-1

CDR3nt: TGCAGCGTTGCTGCAGGCCAAGAGACCCAGTACTTC
CDR3aa: CSVAAGQETQYF
len: 12
j_gene: TRBJ2-5
abundance: -
d_gene: -
v_gene: TRBV29-1

CDR3nt: TGTGCCAGCAGCTTTAGGGCGGGAGGGCCCTACGAGCAGTACTTC
CDR3aa: CASSFRAGGPYEQYF
len: 15
j_gene: TRBJ2-7
abundance: -
d_gene: TRBD2
v_gene: TRBV7-2

CDR3nt: TGTGCCTGGAGACGTCGACAGGGGACCTACAATGAGCAGTTCTTC
CDR3aa: CAWRRRQGTYNEQFF
len: 15
j_gene: TRBJ2-1
abundance: -
d_gene: TRBD1
v_gene: TRBV30

CDR3nt: TGCGCCAGCAGCTTGGAAGGACTGGTGTACAATGAGCAGTTCTTC
CDR3aa: CASSLEGLVYNEQFF
len: 15
j_gene: TRBJ2-1
abundance: -
d_gene: -
v_gene: TRBV5-1

CDR3nt: TGTGCCAGCAATTTAAGGGGGAGCCGGGGCCCCTACAATGAGCAGTTCTTC
CDR3aa: CASNLRGSRGPYNEQFF
len: 17
j_gene: TRBJ2-1
abundance: once
d_gene: -
v_gene: TRBV28

CDR3nt: TGTGCCAGCAGGATACCGGAGTGCCTAGCGGGACGTGGAAGGGCGGAGACCCAGTACTTC
CDR3aa: CASRIPECLAGRGRAETQYF
len: 20
j_gene: TRBJ2-5
abundance: -
d_gene: -
v_gene: TRBV21-1

CDR3nt: TGCGCCAGCAGTCACCCCGACAGGGGGAGAAACATTCAGTACTTC
CDR3aa: CASSHPDRGRNIQYF
len: 15
j_gene: TRBJ2-4
abundance: once
d_gene: TRBD1
v_gene: TRBV23-1

CDR3nt: TGTGCCAGCAGCTCACGTAGGGGGAGGGCCACAGATACGCAGTATTTT
CDR3aa: CASSSRRGRATDTQYF
len: 16
j_gene: TRBJ2-3
abundance: -
d_gene: -
v_gene: TRBV11-3

CDR3nt: TGTGCCATCAGGGCCGCGGGCGAGGGGTCGGGGCATGAGCAGTTCTTC
CDR3aa: CAIRAAGEGSGHEQFF
len: 16
j_gene: TRBJ2-1
abundance: -
d_gene: -
v_gene: TRBV10-3

CDR3nt: TGTGCCAGCAGTGTTAACCCTAGCGGGGTTTCGGGGGAGCAGTTCTTC
CDR3aa: CASSVNPSGVSGEQFF
len: 16
j_gene: TRBJ2-1
abundance: -
d_gene: TRBD2
v_gene: TRBV6-1

CDR3nt: TGCAGCGTGTCACCCGGGACTCCCATGGGCACAGATACGCAGTATTTT
CDR3aa: CSVSPGTPMGTDTQYF
len: 16
j_gene: TRBJ2-3
abundance: once
d_gene: -
v_gene: TRBV29-1

CDR3nt: TGTGCCAGCAGTGACGGCGAAACCAATCAGCCCCAGCATTTT
CDR3aa: CASSDGETNQPQHF
len: 14
j_gene: TRBJ1-5
abundance: -
d_gene: -
v_gene: TRBV6-4

CDR3nt: TGTGCCTGGAGTGTCGGGGGTTCACCCCTCCACTTT
CDR3aa: CAWSVGGSPLHF
len: 12
j_gene: TRBJ1-6
abundance: -
d_gene: -
v_gene: TRBV30

CDR3nt: TGTGCCAGCAGCTTAGGAGTCTCTTTCTACGAGCAGTACTTC
CDR3aa: CASSLGVSFYEQYF
len: 14
j_gene: TRBJ2-7
abundance: -
d_gene: -
v_gene: TRBV11-2

CDR3nt: TGTGCCAGTAGTATGTTCCAGGGAATTGGAAACACCATATATTTT
CDR3aa: CASSMFQGIGNTIYF
len: 15
j_gene: TRBJ1-3
abundance: -
d_gene: -
v_gene: TRBV19

CDR3nt: TGTGCCAGCAGCACCTCATGGGACAGAACCTACAATGAGCAGTTCTTC
CDR3aa: CASSTSWDRTYNEQFF
len: 16
j_gene: TRBJ2-1
abundance: -
d_gene: TRBD1
v_gene: TRBV9

CDR3nt: TGTGCCAGCAGCTTAGGGACAGGGGAGTCGGGGGAGACCCAGTACTTC
CDR3aa: CASSLGTGESGETQYF
len: 16
j_gene: TRBJ2-5
abundance: once
d_gene: TRBD1
v_gene: TRBV7-7

CDR3nt: TGTGCCAGCAGGGGTTCTAGTGGGAGCTCCTACGAGCAGTACTTC
CDR3aa: CASRGSSGSSYEQYF
len: 15
j_gene: TRBJ2-7
abundance: -
d_gene: -
v_gene: TRBV7-2